This T cell receptor (beta chain) originates from a study of T-cell reconstitution after alpha-beta-depleted transplantation in children. Points from the study as a whole: T-cell counts and diversity at one year following transplant were attributed mainly to newly produced T cells. Some patients' high day-60 TCRbeta diversity was attributed to recipient cells surviving conditioning. By about two months after transplant, alpha-beta T cells reportedly arose from several hundred graft clones that had expanded.

TCRbeta library construction was performed incorporating unique molecular identifiers. MiXCR, run by TCRdb on the PCR reads, gives a single entry per CDR3 protein. The sample records roughly 400,000 distinct CDR3 sequences, 43% being singletons. Trimming removed 3 bases from V and 4 bases from J; junction bases left unmatched: 9. Germline CDR1 LGHNA, CDR2 YSLEER. This CDR3 region has 18 residues. This clonotype came up many times. What it binds is not known. The chain carries TRBV4-3 and TRBJ2-6, with 10 bases that match TRBD1. This TCR was sampled from a girl aged 2 to 9 with aplastic anemia, due to receive a stem cell transplant. Sequenced here: PBMCs, sampled before TCRalphabeta/CD19-depleted stem cell transplant. The DNA of the CDR3 is TGCGCCAGCAGCCACCCCGGGACAGGGGTAAGCGGGGCCAACGTCCTGACTTTC. Its translation is CASSHPGTGVSGANVLTF.